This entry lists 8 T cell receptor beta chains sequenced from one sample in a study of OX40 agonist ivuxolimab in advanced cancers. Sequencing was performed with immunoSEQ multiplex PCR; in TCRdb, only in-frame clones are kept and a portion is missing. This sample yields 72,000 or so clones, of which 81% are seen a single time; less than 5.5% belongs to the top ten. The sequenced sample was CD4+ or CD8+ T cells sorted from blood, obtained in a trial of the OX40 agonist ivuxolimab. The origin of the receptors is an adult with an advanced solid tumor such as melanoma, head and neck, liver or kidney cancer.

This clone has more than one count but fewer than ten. Here the CDR3 reads CASSFYGGDTGELFF. The CDR3 nucleotides read TGTGCCAGCAGCTTCTACGGGGGGGACACCGGGGAGCTGTTTTTT. The rearrangement links TRBV7-9 to TRBJ2-2; 8 bases map to TRBD2. Germline trimming cut 3 bases from V and 3 bases from J; bases unmatched to any gene: 3. The CDR3 extends over 15 amino acids. Germline loops: CDR1 SEHNR, CDR2 FQNEAQ (reference sequence).

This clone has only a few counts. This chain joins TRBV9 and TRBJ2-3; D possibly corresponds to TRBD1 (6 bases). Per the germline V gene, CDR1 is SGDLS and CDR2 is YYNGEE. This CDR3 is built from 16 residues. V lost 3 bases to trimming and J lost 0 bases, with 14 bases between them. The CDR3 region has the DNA TGTGCCAGCAGCGCTCTAAGACAGGCTAGCACAGATACGCAGTATTTT. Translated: CASSALRQASTDTQYF.

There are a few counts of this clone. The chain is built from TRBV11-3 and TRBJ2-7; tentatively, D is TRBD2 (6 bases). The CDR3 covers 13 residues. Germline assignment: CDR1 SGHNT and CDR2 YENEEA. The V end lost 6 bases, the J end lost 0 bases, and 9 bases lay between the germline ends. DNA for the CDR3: TGTGCCAGCAGTTCGGACTACTCCTACGAGCAGTACTTC. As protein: CASSSDYSYEQYF. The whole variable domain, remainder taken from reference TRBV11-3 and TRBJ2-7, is EAGVVQSPRYKIIEKKQPVAFWCNPISGHNTLYWYLQNLGQGPELLIRYENEEAVDDSQLPKDRFSAERLKGVDSTLKIQPAELGDSAVYLCASSSDYSYEQYFGPGTRLTVT.

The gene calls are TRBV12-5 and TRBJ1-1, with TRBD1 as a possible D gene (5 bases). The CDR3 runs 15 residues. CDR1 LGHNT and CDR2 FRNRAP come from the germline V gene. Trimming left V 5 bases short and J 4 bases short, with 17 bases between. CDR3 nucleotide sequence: TGTGCTAGTGGTACCGGAGCGGGGCGTGCCACTGAAGCTTTCTTT. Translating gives CASGTGAGRATEAFF.

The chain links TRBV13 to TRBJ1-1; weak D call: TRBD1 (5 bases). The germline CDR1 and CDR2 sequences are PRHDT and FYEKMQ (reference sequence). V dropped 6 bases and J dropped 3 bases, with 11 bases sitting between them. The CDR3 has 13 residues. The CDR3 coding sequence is TGTGCCAGCAGGGGACTGGAAGACACTGAAGCTTTCTTT. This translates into CASRGLEDTEAFF.

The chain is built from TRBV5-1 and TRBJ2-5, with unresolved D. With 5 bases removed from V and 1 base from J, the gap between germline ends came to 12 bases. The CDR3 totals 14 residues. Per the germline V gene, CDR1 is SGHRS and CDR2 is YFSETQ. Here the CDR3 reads CASSFGRIQETQYF. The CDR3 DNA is TGCGCCAGCAGTTTCGGACGTATCCAAGAGACCCAGTACTTC.

CDR3 nucleotides: TGTGCCAGTAGCGCCGGGACAGGGGGTAATCAGCCCCAGCATTTT. Translating it yields CASSAGTGGNQPQHF. The chain combines TRBV19 with TRBJ1-5, with TRBD1 identical over 11 bases. Germline values: CDR1 LNHDA, CDR2 SQIVND (reference sequence). The CDR3 totals 15 residues. Trimming removed 6 bases from V and 4 bases from J; junction bases left unmatched: 5.

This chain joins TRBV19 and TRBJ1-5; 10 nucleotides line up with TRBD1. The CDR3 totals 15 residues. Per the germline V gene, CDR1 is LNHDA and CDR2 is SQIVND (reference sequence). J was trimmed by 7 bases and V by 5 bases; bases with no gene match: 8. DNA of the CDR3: TGTGCCAGTAGTGATTCCGGGACAGGGGCCCAGCCCCAGCATTTT. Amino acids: CASSDSGTGAQPQHF. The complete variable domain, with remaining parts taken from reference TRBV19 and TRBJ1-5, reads DGGITQSPKYLFRKEGQNVTLSCEQNLNHDAMYWYRQDPGQGLRLIYYSQIVNDFQKGDIAEGYSVSREKKESFPLTVTSAQKNPTAFYLCASSDSGTGAQPQHFGDGTRLSIL.